This is a list of T cell receptor beta chains from one sample in a study of blood T cell repertoires in COVID-19. TCRdb keeps only in-frame clones here, not all; method: immunoSEQ multiplex PCR. The repertoire consists of around 210,000 clones, with around 80% occurring once and the leading ten covering under 15%. Sample: peripheral blood. These receptors came from a human donor in a cohort sampled during active COVID-19. The CDR3 runs from the conserved cysteine through the conserved F or W. A D gene is named only where the DNA matches it firmly. Clone size is given for some rows only: seen once, a few or many times, or a class if the clone is expanded.

j_call	clone_size	v_call	d_call	cdr3_nt	cdr3_aa
TRBJ2-7	NA	TRBV28	NA	TGTGCCAGCAGTCAGCAATTGGGCCCCTACGAGCAGTACTTC	CASSQQLGPYEQYF
TRBJ2-2	NA	TRBV18	TRBD2	TGTGCCAGCTCACCACGCCTAGCGGCGAACACCGGGGAGCTGTTTTTT	CASSPRLAANTGELFF
TRBJ2-5	NA	TRBV5-5	TRBD1	TGTGCCAGCAGCCCGACAGGGGGAGAGACCCAGTACTTC	CASSPTGGETQYF
TRBJ1-2	NA	TRBV5-1	TRBD1	TGCGCCAGCAGTGCCAGGGGGGAAACTAACTATGGCTACACCTTC	CASSARGETNYGYTF
TRBJ2-7	few	TRBV3-1/TRBV3-2	NA	TGTGCCAGCAGCCATAGAGCCTACGAGCAGTACTTC	CASSHRAYEQYF
TRBJ2-2	once	TRBV5-1	NA	TGCGCCAGCAGCTTGCAGGGAAACGGGGAGCTGTTTTTT	CASSLQGNGELFF
TRBJ2-7	NA	TRBV6-6	TRBD1	TGTGCCAGCAGTTACTCTGACAGGGGCTACGAGCAGTACTTC	CASSYSDRGYEQYF
TRBJ1-4	NA	TRBV14	TRBD1	TGTGCCAGCAGCCAAACAGGGGAAACTAATGAAAAACTGTTTTTT	CASSQTGETNEKLFF
TRBJ2-7	NA	TRBV7-8	NA	TGTGCCAGCAGCTCCCGACCGGGGGTCTATGAGCAGTACTTC	CASSSRPGVYEQYF
TRBJ2-1	NA	TRBV20-1	TRBD2	TGCAGTGCTAGTAGGCCGGGACTAGCGGGAATCAAGCAGTTCTTC	CSASRPGLAGIKQFF
TRBJ2-5	NA	TRBV5-1	TRBD1	TGCGCCAGCAGCCGGACAGGGAAAGAGACCCAGTACTTC	CASSRTGKETQYF
TRBJ1-1	NA	TRBV28	TRBD1	TGTGCCAGCAGTTCCCGACGGACAGGTCTGAACACTGAAGCTTTCTTT	CASSSRRTGLNTEAFF
TRBJ2-1	NA	TRBV12-3/TRBV12-4	NA	TGTGCCAGCAGCTGGACTGGTGAGGAGCAGTTCTTC	CASSWTGEEQFF
TRBJ1-3	NA	TRBV24-1	NA	TGTGCCACCAGTGATGGGCCCGCTTCTGGAAACACCATATATTTT	CATSDGPASGNTIYF
TRBJ1-6	NA	TRBV5-1	NA	TGCGCCAGCAGAGTGGGGGCGCGAAATTCACCCCTCCACTTT	CASRVGARNSPLHF
TRBJ2-7	NA	TRBV18	TRBD2	TGTGCCAGCTCGTTCGGGCGGGAGAGCCACGAGCAGTACTTC	CASSFGRESHEQYF
TRBJ2-5	NA	TRBV5-1	NA	TGCGCCAGCAGCACCCAGGGGCTAGAGACCCAGTACTTC	CASSTQGLETQYF
TRBJ2-3	NA	TRBV6-1	NA	TGTGCCAGCAGAAGACTGACAGATACGCAGTATTTT	CASRRLTDTQYF
TRBJ2-1	NA	TRBV5-1	NA	TGCGCCAGCAGCTTATTAGTTAGTAGTGAGCAGTTCTTC	CASSLLVSSEQFF
TRBJ2-5	NA	TRBV27	NA	TGTGCCAGCAGTTTATCTCGGGGTACACAAGAGACCCAGTACTTC	CASSLSRGTQETQYF
TRBJ2-7	NA	TRBV19	TRBD1	TGTGCCACTTCCTCGACAGGGGGCTACGAGCAGTACTTC	CATSSTGGYEQYF
TRBJ2-2	NA	TRBV3-1/TRBV3-2	NA	TGTGCCAGCAGCCCAAACACCGGGGAGCTGTTTTTT	CASSPNTGELFF
TRBJ2-7	NA	TRBV11-2	NA	TGTGCCAGCAGCCCCGGCAGGCAGTTGTATTCCGAGCAGTACTTC	CASSPGRQLYSEQYF
TRBJ2-7	NA	TRBV7-2	TRBD1	TGTGCCAGCAGCACCGACAGGGGAGGCTACGAGCAGTACTTC	CASSTDRGGYEQYF
TRBJ1-2	NA	TRBV29-1	NA	TGCAGCGTTGCTGCGGACAGTAACTATGGCTACACCTTC	CSVAADSNYGYTF
TRBJ2-3	NA	TRBV7-9	NA	TGTGCCAGCAGCGGACAGCCACAAGATACGCAGTATTTT	CASSGQPQDTQYF
TRBJ2-1	once	TRBV19	NA	TGTGCCAGTAGTATCTGGGACAACAATGAGCAGTTCTTC	CASSIWDNNEQFF
TRBJ2-5	NA	TRBV11-2	TRBD1	TGTGCCAGCAGCTCCGGGACAGGGGGAAGGGAGACCCAGTACTTC	CASSSGTGGRETQYF
TRBJ2-3	NA	TRBV6-1	TRBD1	TGTGCCAGCAGTGCAAATCCGACCGGGACAGGGTATTCAGATACGCAGTATTTT	CASSANPTGTGYSDTQYF
TRBJ2-5	once	TRBV2	NA	TGTGCCAGCAGGGCCACCCAGGGCCGAGGGACCCAGTACTTC	CASRATQGRGTQYF
TRBJ2-1	NA	TRBV27	TRBD1	TGTGCCAGCAGTTTATTCGCAGGGGGTGAGCAGTTCTTC	CASSLFAGGEQFF
TRBJ1-4	once	TRBV18	TRBD1	TGTGCCAGCTCACTTAGCCTCTCAACAGGGGAGGCTAATGAAAAACTGTTTTTT	CASSLSLSTGEANEKLFF
TRBJ1-1	NA	TRBV28	NA	TGTGCCAGCAGTTTAATTTCAGGTGAAGCTTTCTTT	CASSLISGEAFF
TRBJ2-7	few	TRBV21-1	NA	TGTGCCAGCAGCAATTTGGAGGGGGCGCGAGCTAGCGGGAGTAAGCCTCCCTACGAGCAGTACTTC	CASSNLEGARASGSKPPYEQYF
TRBJ2-7	NA	TRBV18	TRBD2	TGTGCCAGCTCACCACCGGCGTCTAGCGGGGCCTACGAGCAGTACTTC	CASSPPASSGAYEQYF
TRBJ2-3	NA	TRBV10-2	NA	TGCGCCAGCAGTGAGTTTCAGGGTTCGGGCACAGATACGCAGTATTTT	CASSEFQGSGTDTQYF
TRBJ1-1	NA	TRBV7-2	NA	TGTGCCAGCAGCGCTCTTCAGGGGAGGGCGGGTGAAGCTTTCTTT	CASSALQGRAGEAFF
TRBJ2-7	NA	TRBV28	TRBD2	TGTGCCAGCAGTTCCGCTAGCGGGAGTGCGTCCTACGAGCAGTACTTC	CASSSASGSASYEQYF
TRBJ2-1	few	TRBV7-2	TRBD1	TGTGCCAGCATCAATAGGGGGCAATCCTACAATGAGCAGTTCTTC	CASINRGQSYNEQFF
TRBJ2-7	NA	TRBV28	NA	TGTGCCAGCAGACCCTTGGGGGCAGGTTACGAGCAGTACTTC	CASRPLGAGYEQYF
TRBJ2-7	NA	TRBV10-3	NA	TGTGCCATCAGTGGTCAGGCCTACGAGCAGTACTTC	CAISGQAYEQYF
TRBJ1-4	once	TRBV21-1	NA	TGTGCCAGCATACCCCTGGGAGGGACAGGGGGCTGTGAAAAACTGTTTTTT	CASIPLGGTGGCEKLFF
TRBJ1-6	NA	TRBV19	NA	TGTGCCAGTAGTATGGAGGGACGATTTAATTCACCCCTCCACTTT	CASSMEGRFNSPLHF
TRBJ1-3	NA	TRBV5-4	NA	TGTGCCAGCAGCTTGTCAGTTGGAAACACCATATATTTT	CASSLSVGNTIYF
TRBJ2-7	NA	TRBV3-1/TRBV3-2	TRBD1	TGTGCCAGCAGCCAAGATCTCGGACAGGGCGGGGACGAGCAGTACTTC	CASSQDLGQGGDEQYF
TRBJ2-3	NA	TRBV28	NA	TGTGCCAGCAGTTTAAACCCCGGAGGGACGAGCACAGATACGCAGTATTTT	CASSLNPGGTSTDTQYF
TRBJ2-6	NA	TRBV14	NA	TGTGCCAGCAGCCTATTCTCCTCTGGGGCCAACGTCCTGACTTTC	CASSLFSSGANVLTF